One T cell receptor beta chain is described in this entry. Antigen specificity is unknown. Around 100 mL of blood, on average, came from one heparinised draw per donor. cDNA synthesis used the whole RNA isolate, giving expressed TCRB sequences. Sequencing was performed with immunoSEQ multiplex PCR; in TCRdb, only in-frame clones are kept and a portion is missing. The sample records hundreds of thousands of clones, roughly 30% being singletons. This sample was included in a study of beta chain features in type 1 diabetes. Overall study context: Sorted cells examined across all samples numbered roughly 100 million. Study-wide results and limits: cDNA-based sequencing might over-represent cells highly expressing TCR. In type 1 diabetes patients, VDJ junctions had fewer insertions; deletions at these junctions were more frequent.

Trimming shortened V by 5 bases and J by 5 bases, and 15 bases separated the two germline ends. The germline V gene encodes CDR1 SGHTA and CDR2 FQGNSA. The CDR3 extends over 15 amino acids. V is TRBV7-2 and J is TRBJ2-2, with unresolved D. The sequence was obtained from a man aged 18 to 30 in good health. The specimen was naive CD4+ T cells from blood. CDR3 loop: CASSPSGVRTGELFF. The CDR3 DNA reads as TGTGCCAGCAGCCCTTCTGGGGTACGGACCGGGGAGCTGTTTTTT.